The rows below give T cell receptor beta chains drawn from one sample of a study of blood T cells in healthy people across ages. One entry per CDR3 protein results from TCRdb running MiXCR on the 5' RACE reads. In the table there are some 710,000 distinct CDR3 sequences, more than 35% of which are singletons. The sample was blood. These receptors were taken from an elderly man in good health. CDR3s include the opening cysteine and the closing phenylalanine or tryptophan. D genes are given only for firm matches. Part of the rows lack a size; the others show once, few, many or a class for expanded clones.

J	size	D	V	DNA	CDR3
TRBJ2-1	few	.	TRBV29-1	TGCAGCGTTGCATTAACTAGCTACAATGAGCAGTTCTTC	CSVALTSYNEQFF
TRBJ2-1	.	.	TRBV7-3	TGTGCCAGCAGTTCAGTAGGCCCGCCGAACAATGAGCAGTTCTTC	CASSSVGPPNNEQFF
TRBJ2-3	.	TRBD2	TRBV5-1	TGCGCCAGCAGCCGACTAGCGAATTCCCCCCAGCAGTATTTT	CASSRLANSPQQYF
TRBJ2-2	few	.	TRBV29-1	TGCAGCGCGGCCGGGACTCCGAGCGGGGAGCTGTTTTTT	CSAAGTPSGELFF
TRBJ2-7	.	TRBD1	TRBV15	TGTGCCACCAGCAGGGCCGGGACAGGGGTTGACGAGCAGTACTTC	CATSRAGTGVDEQYF
TRBJ1-2	.	.	TRBV11-3	TGTGCCAGCAGCTTACTTAACGACCTAGGGGCAGGCTATGGCTACACCTTC	CASSLLNDLGAGYGYTF
TRBJ2-7	.	TRBD1	TRBV11-2	TGTGTCAGCAGCTTAGGGGGCTGGGACCCAGACTTAGGGGCCCAGTACTTC	CVSSLGGWDPDLGAQYF
TRBJ2-7	.	TRBD2	TRBV27	TGTGCCAGCAGTTTACTAGCGGAAACCTACGAGCAGTACTTC	CASSLLAETYEQYF
TRBJ1-1	few	.	TRBV29-1	TGCAGCGCTAACAGGCCGGACACTGAAGCTTTCTTT	CSANRPDTEAFF
TRBJ2-5	few	TRBD2	TRBV5-1	TGCGCCAGCAGCCCATCAGGGCCTAGCGGAACTCAAGAGACCCAGTACTTC	CASSPSGPSGTQETQYF
TRBJ2-7	few	.	TRBV6-6	TGTGCCAGCAGTTACGCGGACATTTTCTACGAGCAGTACTTC	CASSYADIFYEQYF